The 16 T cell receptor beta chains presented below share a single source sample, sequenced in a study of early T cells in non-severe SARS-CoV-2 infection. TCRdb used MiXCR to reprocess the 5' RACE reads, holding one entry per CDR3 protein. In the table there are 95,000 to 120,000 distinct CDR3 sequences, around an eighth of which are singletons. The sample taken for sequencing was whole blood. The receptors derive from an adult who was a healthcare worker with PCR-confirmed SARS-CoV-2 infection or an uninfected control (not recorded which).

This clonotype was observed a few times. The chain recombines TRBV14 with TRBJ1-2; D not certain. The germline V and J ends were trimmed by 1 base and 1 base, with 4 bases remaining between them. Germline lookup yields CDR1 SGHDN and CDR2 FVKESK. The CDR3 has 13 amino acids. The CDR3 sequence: CASSQGGNYGYTF. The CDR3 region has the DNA TGTGCCAGCAGCCAAGGGGGTAACTATGGCTACACCTTC.

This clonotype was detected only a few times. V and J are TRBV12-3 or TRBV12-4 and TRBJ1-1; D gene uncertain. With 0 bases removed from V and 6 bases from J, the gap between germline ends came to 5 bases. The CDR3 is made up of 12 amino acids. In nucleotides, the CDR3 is TGTGCCAGCAGTTTAGCGCGGTCTGAAGCTTTCTTT. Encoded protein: CASSLARSEAFF.

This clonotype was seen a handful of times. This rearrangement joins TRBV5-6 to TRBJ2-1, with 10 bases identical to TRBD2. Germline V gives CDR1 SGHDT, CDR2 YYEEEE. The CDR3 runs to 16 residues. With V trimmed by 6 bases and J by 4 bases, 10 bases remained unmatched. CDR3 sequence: CASILRTSGMYNEQFF. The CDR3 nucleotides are TGTGCCAGCATCCTTAGGACTAGCGGAATGTACAATGAGCAGTTCTTC.

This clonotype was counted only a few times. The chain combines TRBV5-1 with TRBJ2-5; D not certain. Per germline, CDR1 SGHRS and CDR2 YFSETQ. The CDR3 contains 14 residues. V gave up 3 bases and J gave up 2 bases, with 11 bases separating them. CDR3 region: CASSSAVLQETQYF. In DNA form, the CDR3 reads TGCGCCAGCAGCTCCGCCGTTCTACAAGAGACCCAGTACTTC. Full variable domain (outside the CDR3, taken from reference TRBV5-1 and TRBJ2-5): KAGVTQTPRYLIKTRGQQVTLSCSPISGHRSVSWYQQTPGQGLQFLFEYFSETQRNKGNFPGRFSGRQFSNSRSEMNVSTLELGDSALYLCASSSAVLQETQYFGPGTRLLVL.

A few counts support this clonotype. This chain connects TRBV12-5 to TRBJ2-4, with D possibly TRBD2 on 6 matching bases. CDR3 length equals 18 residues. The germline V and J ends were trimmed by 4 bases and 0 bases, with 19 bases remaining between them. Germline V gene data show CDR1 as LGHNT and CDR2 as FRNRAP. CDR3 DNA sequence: TGTGCTAGTGGTTGGGACTCCAAAGAGGGACTAGCCAAAAACATTCAGTACTTC. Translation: CASGWDSKEGLAKNIQYF.

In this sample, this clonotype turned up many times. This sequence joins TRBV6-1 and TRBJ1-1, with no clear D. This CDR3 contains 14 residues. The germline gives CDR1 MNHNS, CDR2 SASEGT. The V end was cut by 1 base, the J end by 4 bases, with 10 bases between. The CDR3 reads CASSEVYDSTEAFF. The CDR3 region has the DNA TGTGCCAGCAGTGAAGTCTACGATAGCACTGAAGCTTTCTTT.

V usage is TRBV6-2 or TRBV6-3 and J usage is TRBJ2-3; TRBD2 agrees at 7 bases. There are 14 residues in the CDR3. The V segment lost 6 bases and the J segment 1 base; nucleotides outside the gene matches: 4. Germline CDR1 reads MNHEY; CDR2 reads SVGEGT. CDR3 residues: CASSKAGRTDTQYF. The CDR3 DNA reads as TGTGCCAGCAGCAAAGCGGGGCGCACAGATACGCAGTATTTT.

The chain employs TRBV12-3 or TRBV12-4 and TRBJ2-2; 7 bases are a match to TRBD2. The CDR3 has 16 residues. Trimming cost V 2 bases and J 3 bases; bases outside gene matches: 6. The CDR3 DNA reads TGTGCCAGCAGTTTAATGGCGGGGGTCCACACCGGGGAGCTGTTTTTT. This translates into CASSLMAGVHTGELFF.

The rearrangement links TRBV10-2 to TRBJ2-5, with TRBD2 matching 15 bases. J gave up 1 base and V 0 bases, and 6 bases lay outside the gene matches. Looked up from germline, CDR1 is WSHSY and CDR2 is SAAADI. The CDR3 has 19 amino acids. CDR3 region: CASSESSWGLAGGQETQYF. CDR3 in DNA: TGCGCCAGCAGTGAGTCAAGCTGGGGACTAGCGGGAGGCCAAGAGACCCAGTACTTC.

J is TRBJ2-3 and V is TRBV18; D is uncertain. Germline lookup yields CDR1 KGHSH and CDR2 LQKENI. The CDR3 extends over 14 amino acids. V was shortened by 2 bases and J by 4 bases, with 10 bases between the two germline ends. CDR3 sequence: CASSPGSRSDTQYF. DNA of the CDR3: TGTGCCAGCTCACCAGGGTCACGATCAGATACGCAGTATTTT.

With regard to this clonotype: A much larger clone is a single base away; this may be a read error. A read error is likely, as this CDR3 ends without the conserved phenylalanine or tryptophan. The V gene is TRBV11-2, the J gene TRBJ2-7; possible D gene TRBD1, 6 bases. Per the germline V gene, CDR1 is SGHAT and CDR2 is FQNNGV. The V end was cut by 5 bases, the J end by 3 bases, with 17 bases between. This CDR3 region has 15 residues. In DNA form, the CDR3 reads TGTGCCAGCAGCCCCGCCCGGGACATTAGCTACGAGCAGTACTAC. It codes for CASSPARDISYEQYY.

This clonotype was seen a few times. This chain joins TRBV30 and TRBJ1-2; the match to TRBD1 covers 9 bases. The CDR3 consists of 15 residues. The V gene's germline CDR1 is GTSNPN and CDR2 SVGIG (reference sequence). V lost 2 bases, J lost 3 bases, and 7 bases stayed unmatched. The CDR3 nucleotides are TGTGCCTGGAGTATAAGACAGGGGGTCGACTATGGCTACACCTTC. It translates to CAWSIRQGVDYGYTF.

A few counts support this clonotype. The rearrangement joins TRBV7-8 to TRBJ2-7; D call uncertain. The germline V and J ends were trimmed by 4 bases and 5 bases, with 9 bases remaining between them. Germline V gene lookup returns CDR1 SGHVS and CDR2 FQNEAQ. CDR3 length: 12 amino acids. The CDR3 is CASSWDGNEQYF. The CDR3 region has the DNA TGTGCCAGCAGCTGGGATGGGAACGAGCAGTACTTC.

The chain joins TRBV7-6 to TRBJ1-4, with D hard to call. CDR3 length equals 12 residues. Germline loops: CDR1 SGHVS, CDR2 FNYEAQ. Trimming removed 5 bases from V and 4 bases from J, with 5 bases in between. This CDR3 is CASSPYNEKLFF. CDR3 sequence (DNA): TGTGCCAGCAGCCCCTATAATGAAAAACTGTTTTTT.

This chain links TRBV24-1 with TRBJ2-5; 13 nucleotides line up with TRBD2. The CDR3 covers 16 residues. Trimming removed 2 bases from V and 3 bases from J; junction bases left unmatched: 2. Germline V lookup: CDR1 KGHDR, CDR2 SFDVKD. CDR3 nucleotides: TGTGCCACCAGTGATTGGGGGACTAGCGGGGAAGAGACCCAGTACTTC. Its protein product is CATSDWGTSGEETQYF.

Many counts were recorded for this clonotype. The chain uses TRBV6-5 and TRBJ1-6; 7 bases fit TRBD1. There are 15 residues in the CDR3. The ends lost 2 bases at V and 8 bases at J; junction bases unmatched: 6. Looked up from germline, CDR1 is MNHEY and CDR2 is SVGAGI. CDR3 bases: TGTGCCAGCAGTTACCAGGGGGTTGCGGATTCACCCCTCCACTTT. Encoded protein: CASSYQGVADSPLHF.